A selection of T cell receptor beta chains follows, all from one sample in a study of blood T cell repertoires in COVID-19. Method: immunoSEQ multiplex PCR; TCRdb's copy keeps in-frame clones and lacks some. The table has approximately 27,000 clones, just over 85% seen once; the top ten hold around 16%. Material for sequencing was peripheral blood. Receptors originate from a man between 65 and 85 years old with acute or convalescent COVID-19. The CDR3 runs from the conserved cysteine through the conserved F or W. A D gene is named only where the DNA matches it firmly. Expanded clones get a size class; other rows say once, few or many, or leave the size out.

d_call	j_call	v_call	cdr3_length	clone_size	cdr3_aa	cdr3_nt
NA	TRBJ1-2	TRBV9	13	NA	CASSVVASYGYTF	TGTGCCAGCAGCGTAGTGGCCAGTTACGGCTACACCTTC
TRBD1	TRBJ2-1	TRBV18	14	NA	CASSRDSGGNEQFF	TGTGCCAGCTCCCGGGACAGTGGCGGGAATGAGCAGTTCTTC
NA	TRBJ2-1	TRBV6-5	15	NA	CASSYSSGTYNEQFF	TGTGCCAGCAGTTACTCTTCAGGGACCTACAATGAGCAGTTCTTC
NA	TRBJ1-2	TRBV20-1	14	NA	CSASPPGDNYGYTF	TGCAGTGCTAGTCCCCCAGGGGATAACTATGGCTACACCTTC
TRBD1	TRBJ1-1	TRBV28	14	NA	CASRSGGLNTEAFF	TGTGCCAGCAGGTCAGGGGGGCTGAACACTGAAGCTTTCTTT
TRBD2	TRBJ2-1	TRBV25-1	16	NA	CASRGPSGSSYNEQFF	TGTGCCAGCAGGGGACCTAGCGGGAGTTCCTACAATGAGCAGTTCTTC
NA	TRBJ1-4	TRBV4-1	14	NA	CASSDTSGNEKLFF	TGCGCCAGTTCGGACACCTCGGGTAATGAAAAACTGTTTTTT
NA	TRBJ2-5	TRBV5-1	17	NA	CASSPNMGTRPQETQYF	TGCGCCAGCAGCCCGAACATGGGAACTAGACCTCAAGAGACCCAGTACTTC
NA	TRBJ2-7	TRBV7-6	16	NA	CASSPAGADLSYEQYF	TGTGCCAGCAGCCCCGCTGGGGCAGACCTCTCCTACGAGCAGTACTTC
NA	TRBJ2-1	TRBV10-2	14	NA	CASSEMAAGDEQFF	TGCGCCAGCAGTGAGATGGCGGCCGGGGATGAGCAGTTCTTC
TRBD1	TRBJ1-6	TRBV7-2	15	NA	CASSPFRTGNSPLHF	TGTGCCAGCAGCCCCTTTAGGACAGGGAATTCACCCCTCCACTTT
TRBD1	TRBJ2-1	TRBV7-3	15	NA	CASSLDRGTYNEQFF	TGTGCCAGCAGCTTGGACAGGGGAACCTACAATGAGCAGTTCTTC
TRBD2	TRBJ2-5	TRBV25-1	16	NA	CASSEYAGRARETQYF	TGTGCCAGCAGTGAATATGCCGGGAGGGCCCGGGAGACCCAGTACTTC
NA	TRBJ1-1	TRBV19	16	NA	CASSVKIGGENTEAFF	TGTGCCAGTAGTGTTAAAATTGGAGGGGAGAACACTGAAGCTTTCTTT
TRBD2	TRBJ2-5	TRBV5-5	16	NA	CASSYRPGGEQETQYF	TGTGCCAGCAGCTACCGCCCGGGGGGGGAACAAGAGACCCAGTACTTC
NA	TRBJ2-1	TRBV6-6	15	once	CASTQADPSYNEQFF	TGTGCCAGCACCCAAGCGGACCCCTCCTACAATGAGCAGTTCTTC
NA	TRBJ2-2	TRBV12-3/TRBV12-4	12	NA	CASSPQGWELFF	TGTGCCAGCAGTCCCCAGGGCTGGGAGCTGTTTTTT
NA	TRBJ2-7	TRBV6-5	15	NA	CASSYSVGGSYEQYF	TGTGCCAGCAGTTACTCGGTTGGCGGCTCCTACGAGCAGTACTTC
TRBD2	TRBJ2-5	TRBV10-3	14	NA	CAITQTSGSETQYF	TGTGCCATCACCCAAACTAGCGGGAGTGAGACCCAGTACTTC
NA	TRBJ1-1	TRBV5-1	13	NA	CASSLAGRTEAFF	TGCGCCAGCAGCTTGGCCGGGAGGACTGAAGCTTTCTTT
TRBD1	TRBJ2-1	TRBV5-6	12	NA	CASSLQGNEQFF	TGTGCCAGCAGCCTACAGGGGAATGAGCAGTTCTTC
NA	TRBJ2-5	TRBV18	14	NA	CASSPRAIQETQYF	TGTGCCAGCTCACCGAGGGCTATTCAAGAGACCCAGTACTTC
NA	TRBJ2-3	TRBV9	15	NA	CASSPAGASTDTQYF	TGTGCCAGCAGTCCCGCGGGGGCTAGCACAGATACGCAGTATTTT
NA	TRBJ2-6	TRBV5-1	15	few	CASSFGGTGANVLTF	TGCGCCAGCAGCTTCGGGGGAACTGGGGCCAACGTCCTGACTTTC
NA	TRBJ1-1	TRBV14	19	NA	CASSQYERGTGGSPTEAFF	TGTGCCAGCAGCCAATACGAACGAGGGACTGGAGGGAGTCCCACTGAAGCTTTCTTT
NA	TRBJ1-5	TRBV28	13	NA	CASTPRGDQPQHF	TGTGCCAGCACCCCTCGGGGGGATCAGCCCCAGCATTTT
NA	TRBJ2-5	TRBV7-3	14	NA	CASSLTGSEETQYF	TGTGCCAGCAGCTTAACTGGGAGCGAAGAGACCCAGTACTTC
NA	TRBJ2-2	TRBV7-2	13	NA	CASSLRGPGELFF	TGTGCCAGCAGCTTAAGGGGCCCCGGGGAGCTGTTTTTT
NA	TRBJ1-6	TRBV5-1	15	NA	CASAGSPNDNSPLHF	TGCGCCAGCGCCGGGTCCCCGAATGATAATTCACCCCTCCACTTT
NA	TRBJ1-4	TRBV2	14	NA	CASEGGQGGEKLFF	TGTGCCAGCGAGGGCGGGCAGGGAGGTGAAAAACTGTTTTTT